This TCR beta chain was recovered during a study of blood T cell repertoires in COVID-19. Sequencing was performed with immunoSEQ multiplex PCR; in TCRdb, only in-frame clones are kept and a portion is missing. The table has a few hundred thousand clones, approximately 90% seen once; the top ten hold under 15%. The CDR3 runs 14 residues. Germline V gene sequence: CDR1 SGHTA, CDR2 FQGNSA. Trimming cost V 6 bases and J 2 bases, with 11 bases left between them. The chain is built from TRBV7-2 and TRBJ1-5, with no clear D. Sequencing was done on a sample of peripheral blood. The receptor was isolated from a woman aged 60-70 years with acute or convalescent COVID-19. For the CDR3, the DNA is TGTGCCAGCAGTGCGGCCTCTGGCAATCAGCCCCAGCATTTT. Its translation: CASSAASGNQPQHF.